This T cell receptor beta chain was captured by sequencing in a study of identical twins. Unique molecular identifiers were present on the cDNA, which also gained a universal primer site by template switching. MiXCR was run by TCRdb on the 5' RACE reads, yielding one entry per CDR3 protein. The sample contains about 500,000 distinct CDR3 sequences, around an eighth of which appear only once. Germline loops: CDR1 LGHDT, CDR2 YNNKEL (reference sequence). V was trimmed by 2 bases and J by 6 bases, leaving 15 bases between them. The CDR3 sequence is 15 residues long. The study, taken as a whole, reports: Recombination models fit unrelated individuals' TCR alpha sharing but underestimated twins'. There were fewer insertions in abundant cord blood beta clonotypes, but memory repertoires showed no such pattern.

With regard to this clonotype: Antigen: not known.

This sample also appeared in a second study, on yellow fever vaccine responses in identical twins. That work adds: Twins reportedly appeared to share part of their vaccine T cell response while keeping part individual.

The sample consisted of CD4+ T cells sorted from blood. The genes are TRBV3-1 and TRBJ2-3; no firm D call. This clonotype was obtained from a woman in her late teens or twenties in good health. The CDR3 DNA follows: TGTGCCAGCAGCCAAACAGTCCATCCCTCGGATACGCAGTATTTT. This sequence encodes CASSQTVHPSDTQYF.